This entry is about one TCR beta chain. Unfractionated whole blood yielded the extracted total RNA. The entry originates in a study of human T cells and chemical hapten exposure. Unique molecular identifiers were linked by the library to individual cDNA molecules. Source study methods: Sample-level TCR yields exhibited a median of approximately 88,000, with a range of about 20,000 to 700,000. MiXCR, run by TCRdb on the 5' RACE reads, gives a single entry per CDR3 protein. The V and J calls, along with clone size, are taken from TCRdb and not from the paper's own processing. The data show around 82,000 distinct CDR3 sequences, with 6% to 8.5% seen just once and 2% to 2.5% held by the top ten. The source of this sequence is a male donor in good health.

CDR3 residues: CSARSRGSRYEQFF. The CDR3 DNA is TGCAGTGCTAGATCTCGCGGGAGTAGGTATGAGCAGTTCTTC. This chain links TRBV20-1 with TRBJ2-1, with 7 positions matching TRBD2. V gave up 2 bases and J gave up 8 bases; unmatched junction bases: 9. The CDR3 covers 14 residues. CDR1 is DFQATT and CDR2 is SNEGSKA in the germline V gene (reference sequence).